This entry lists 23 T cell receptor beta chains sequenced from one sample in a study of T cell repertoires in aging, cancer and after chemotherapy. Rearranged V-D-J TRB sequences were amplified with a mixed TRB-A/B primer pool. From the multiplex PCR reads, TCRdb called clonotypes with MiXCR, one entry per CDR3 protein. The profile shows under 8,000 distinct CDR3 sequences, approximately 50% of them singletons. The template was genomic DNA from peripheral blood, not RNA. Sequencing was performed on blood. These receptor sequences come from a human donor with a solid tumor.

This chain links TRBV7-9 with TRBJ1-2, with TRBD1 as a possible D gene (6 bases). The CDR3 is 16 amino acids. With 1 base removed from V and 8 bases from J, the gap between germline ends came to 20 bases. Germline values: CDR1 SEHNR, CDR2 FQNEAQ (reference sequence). The CDR3 sequence is CASSLEAGRGVRGYTF. The DNA for the CDR3 is TGTGCCAGCAGCTTAGAAGCGGGCAGGGGTGTACGAGGCTACACCTTC.

The gene calls are TRBV6-6 and TRBJ1-1, with D unresolved. The germline gives CDR1 MNHNY, CDR2 SVGAGI (reference sequence). The CDR3 length is 13 residues. V lost 2 bases and J 5 bases, leaving 9 bases between the germline ends. DNA of the CDR3: TGTGCCAGCAGTTACCCCGGTACGACTGAAGCTTTCTTT. The encoded protein is CASSYPGTTEAFF.

Sample share makes this clonotype medium-sized (0.01 to 0.1%). The V call is TRBV29-1, the J call TRBJ1-2; a weak D match, TRBD1 (5 bases). Germline CDR1 and CDR2: SQVTM and ANQGSEA. With 6 bases removed from V and 4 bases from J, the gap between germline ends came to 9 bases. CDR3 length: 11 residues. The DNA for the CDR3 is TGCAGCGTAACAGGTTCCTATGGCTACACCTTC. Its translation: CSVTGSYGYTF.

The chain joins TRBV6-2 or TRBV6-3 to TRBJ2-1; D not certain. With 0 bases removed from V and 6 bases from J, the gap between germline ends came to 9 bases. Germline-derived CDR1 and CDR2 are MNHEY and SVGEGT. The CDR3 is 14 residues long. The CDR3 nucleotides read TGTGCCAGCAGTTACTCGATCTTCGGCAATGAGCAGTTCTTC. This sequence encodes CASSYSIFGNEQFF.

About this clonotype itself: Sequence at one end of the junction differs from germline and may be a read error. The chain carries TRBV7-9 and TRBJ2-1; D gene unclear. CDR3 size: 15 residues. In germline, CDR1 is SEHNR, CDR2 FQNEAQ (reference sequence). The CDR3 region has the DNA TGTGCCAGCAGCTTAGCGGGGTCCCCCTACAATGAGCGGTTCTTC. Translating gives CASSLAGSPYNERFF.

J is TRBJ1-1 and V is TRBV5-5; weak D call: TRBD1 (6 bases). The V and J ends lost 5 bases and 3 bases respectively, with 14 bases between them. This CDR3 has 14 amino acids. CDR1 SGHKS and CDR2 YYEKEE come from the germline V gene (reference sequence). CDR3 sequence: CASRRTVGDTEAFF. The DNA for the CDR3 is TGTGCCAGCAGAAGGACAGTGGGTGACACTGAAGCTTTCTTT.

Only a few counts were recorded for this clonotype. This sequence joins TRBV7-2 and TRBJ2-2; no clear D. Germline values: CDR1 SGHTA, CDR2 FQGNSA. The germline V and J ends were trimmed by 5 bases and 6 bases, with 10 bases remaining between them. CDR3 size: 13 residues. The DNA of the CDR3 is TGTGCCAGCAGCCACACCTTGGCCGGGGAGCTGTTTTTT. Amino acids: CASSHTLAGELFF.

The CDR3 DNA reads TGTGCCAGCAGCCCCGACGGGGGTCGTGGAAACATTCAGTACTTC. This codes for CASSPDGGRGNIQYF. The chain employs TRBV6-6 and TRBJ2-4; D is perhaps TRBD2 (6 bases). The length of the CDR3 is 15 residues. V gave up 6 bases and J gave up 6 bases, with 18 bases separating them. Germline V CDR1 and CDR2: MNHNY, SVGAGI (reference sequence).

The rearrangement uses TRBV7-3 and TRBJ2-2; TRBD2 aligns across 14 bases. The CDR3 totals 18 residues. The V gene's germline CDR1 is SGHTA and CDR2 FQGTGA. Trimming took 5 bases from V and 3 from J; bases not matched to a gene: 8. This CDR3 reads CASSRTGLAGAYTGELFF. CDR3 in DNA: TGTGCCAGCAGCCGGACGGGACTAGCGGGAGCGTACACCGGGGAGCTGTTTTTT. The full variable domain, in which reference TRBV7-3 and TRBJ2-2 provide the parts outside the CDR3, is GAGVSQTPSNKVTEKGKYVELRCDPISGHTALYWYRQSLGQGPEFLIYFQGTGAADDSGLPNDRFFAVRPEGSVSTLKIQRTERGDSAVYLCASSRTGLAGAYTGELFFGEGSRLTVL.

CDR3 in amino acids: CASSLGWNEQYF. The CDR3 DNA sequence: TGTGCCAGCAGCTTAGGCTGGAACGAGCAGTACTTC. V and J are TRBV7-2 and TRBJ2-7; D not certain. The V and J ends lost 1 base and 5 bases respectively, with 6 bases between them. Germline lookup yields CDR1 SGHTA and CDR2 FQGNSA. This CDR3 spans 12 amino acids.

This clonotype was observed a few times. J is TRBJ2-2 and V is TRBV6-5; 7 positions agree with TRBD1. The CDR3 totals 15 residues. V was clipped by 2 bases and J by 5 bases; unmatched bases: 5. Per germline, CDR1 MNHEY and CDR2 SVGAGI. CDR3 protein: CASSYRGRWTGELFF. CDR3 nucleotide sequence: TGTGCCAGCAGTTACAGGGGGCGATGGACCGGGGAGCTGTTTTTT.

The V and J genes are TRBV20-1 and TRBJ2-7; TRBD1 is a possible D gene (5 bases). The CDR3 is made up of 14 amino acids. V shed 0 bases and J shed 4 bases, with 13 bases lying between them. Germline CDR1 is DFQATT and CDR2 is SNEGSKA (reference sequence). The CDR3 coding sequence is TGCAGTGCTAGAGATCAAACAGGAACTTACGAGCAGTACTTC. This codes for CSARDQTGTYEQYF.

This chain joins TRBV18 and TRBJ1-2; D not certain. Trimming pared 1 base from V and 8 bases from J, leaving 11 bases between. CDR1 and CDR2 (germline): KGHSH, LQKENI. There are 13 residues in the CDR3. Here the CDR3 DNA reads TGTGCCAGCTCACCACAGGGTCGAGAAGGCTACACCTTC. Translation: CASSPQGREGYTF.

The rearrangement joins TRBV7-9 to TRBJ2-7, with TRBD2 matching 8 bases. The V segment lost 1 base and the J segment 6 bases; nucleotides outside the gene matches: 11. CDR3 length equals 16 residues. Germline CDR1 is SEHNR and CDR2 is FQNEAQ (reference sequence). The CDR3 loop reads CASSLVFGTRSAEQYF. The CDR3 coding sequence is TGTGCCAGCAGCTTAGTCTTCGGGACTAGGTCTGCCGAGCAGTACTTC.

This clonotype came up once. The V gene is TRBV20-1, the J gene TRBJ1-4, with D possibly matching TRBD1 (6 bases). The germline CDR1 and CDR2 sequences are DFQATT and SNEGSKA (reference sequence). The CDR3 runs 15 residues. Trimming took 0 bases from V and 7 from J, leaving 15 bases between them. For the CDR3, the DNA is TGCAGTGCTAGAGATAGCCGGTGGGGGCTTGAAAAACTGTTTTTT. It codes for CSARDSRWGLEKLFF.

The CDR3 loop reads CASSSQGTGVFEQYF. The CDR3 region has the DNA TGTGCCAGCAGCTCACAGGGTACAGGGGTTTTCGAGCAGTACTTC. V usage is TRBV6-6 and J usage is TRBJ2-7; TRBD1 matches at 7 bases. Germline V lookup: CDR1 MNHNY, CDR2 SVGAGI (reference sequence). The CDR3 has 15 amino acids. The V gene end was trimmed by 6 bases and the J gene end by 6 bases; junction bases not matched to a gene: 14.

This clonotype was found a few times. The chain links TRBV5-6 to TRBJ1-4, with TRBD1 as a possible D gene (5 bases). V lost 5 bases to trimming and J lost 5 bases, with 16 bases between them. Germline CDR1 SGHDT, CDR2 YYEEEE. The CDR3 is made up of 15 amino acids. CDR3 coding DNA: TGTGCCAGCAGTTCATCATCCGGGGGGAATGAAAAACTGTTTTTT. This gives the protein CASSSSSGGNEKLFF.

The chain combines TRBV20-1 with TRBJ2-3; D call uncertain. In germline, CDR1 is DFQATT, CDR2 SNEGSKA (reference sequence). V was cut by 0 bases and J by 1 base, with 14 bases left in between. CDR3 length: 16 residues. CDR3 sequence: CSARDLIRMRTDTQYF. Here the CDR3 DNA reads TGCAGTGCTAGAGATCTCATTCGAATGCGCACAGATACGCAGTATTTT.

This sequence joins TRBV11-2 and TRBJ1-2; D unresolved. The CDR3 covers 14 residues. The V end was cut by 1 base, the J end by 4 bases, with 10 bases between. Germline CDR1 and CDR2: SGHAT and FQNNGV. The CDR3 bases are TGTGCCAGCAGCTTAGTTGAGGTTGGCTATGGCTACACCTTC. As protein: CASSLVEVGYGYTF.

V gene TRBV19 combines with J gene TRBJ2-3; TRBD1 matches at 9 bases. Germline loops: CDR1 LNHDA, CDR2 SQIVND (reference sequence). J gave up 4 bases and V 7 bases, and 12 bases lay outside the gene matches. The CDR3 spans 16 residues. The CDR3 protein is CASTLSWGQGSDTQYF. In DNA, the CDR3 is TGTGCCAGTACCCTTAGTTGGGGACAGGGATCAGATACGCAGTATTTT.

V and J are TRBV6-1 and TRBJ1-4; D remains ambiguous. Germline V gene lookup returns CDR1 MNHNS and CDR2 SASEGT. Trimming removed 5 bases at V and 5 bases at J, with 12 bases between. CDR3 length equals 14 residues. This CDR3 reads CASSWQPENEKLFF. The DNA for the CDR3 is TGTGCCAGCAGTTGGCAGCCGGAAAATGAAAAACTGTTTTTT.

This chain joins TRBV29-1 and TRBJ2-3; 8 nucleotides align to TRBD2. CDR3 length: 13 amino acids. Germline V gives CDR1 SQVTM, CDR2 ANQGSEA. V lost 3 bases to trimming and J lost 4 bases; unmatched junction nucleotides: 3. The CDR3 DNA reads as TGCAGCGTTGATTCCGGGAGGGCAGATACGCAGTATTTT. Translation gives CSVDSGRADTQYF.

This chain links TRBV12-3 or TRBV12-4 with TRBJ2-5; D might be TRBD2 (6 bases). The CDR3 contains 12 residues. V was cut by 6 bases and J by 4 bases, with 9 bases left in between. The CDR3 spells CASSLAPETQYF. The CDR3 DNA reads as TGTGCCAGCAGCCTAGCGCCAGAGACCCAGTACTTC.